This T cell receptor (beta chain) was identified in a study of blood T cell repertoires in COVID-19. Study-wide context: Italy, Spain and the United States were the sources of the convalescent and acute COVID-19 samples. The analysed material was cDNA or gDNA that came from T cells, B-cell-depleted T cells, or PBMCs.

Only in-frame clones appear in the TCRdb table, and some are missing; sequencing was by immunoSEQ multiplex PCR. The repertoire holds over 250,000 clones, around 82% seen once, with around a tenth in the top ten. CDR1 is SGDLS and CDR2 is YYNGEE in the germline V gene. This CDR3 contains 13 residues. Trimming shortened V by 4 bases and J by 4 bases, and 8 bases separated the two germline ends. The chain employs TRBV9 and TRBJ2-2; D unresolved. The receptor's source is a woman aged 45-65 years who had recovered from COVID-19. The sequencing sample was made of peripheral blood. This CDR3 reads CASSPPRTGELFF. The CDR3 DNA follows: TGTGCCAGCAGCCCCCCTCGCACCGGGGAGCTGTTTTTT.